What follows are 16 T cell receptor beta chains derived from one specimen sequenced in a study of blood T cell repertoires in COVID-19. Generated by immunoSEQ multiplex PCR, the TCRdb table keeps only in-frame clones and is missing some. The data show under 100,000 clones, 82% seen once. Sequencing input: peripheral blood. The receptors come from a man in his sixties with acute or convalescent COVID-19.

The V call is TRBV7-3, the J call TRBJ1-6, with D perhaps TRBD1 (6 bases). V shed 5 bases and J shed 7 bases, with 12 bases lying between them. Germline CDR1 SGHTA, CDR2 FQGTGA. The CDR3 has 14 residues. CDR3 in amino acids: CASSLQGSNSPLHF. CDR3 in DNA: TGTGCCAGCAGCCTACAGGGCTCGAATTCACCCCTCCACTTT.

This clone was seen more than once but under ten times. This chain joins TRBV5-1 and TRBJ1-5; D is undetermined. The CDR3 is 16 amino acids. The V end lost 0 bases, the J end lost 1 base, and 11 bases lay between the germline ends. Per germline, CDR1 SGHRS and CDR2 YFSETQ. CDR3 residues: CASSLGPRGSNQPQHF. The CDR3 DNA follows: TGCGCCAGCAGCTTGGGCCCCCGAGGGAGCAATCAGCCCCAGCATTTT.

V is TRBV7-2 and J is TRBJ1-6, with D maybe TRBD1 (5 bases). The V and J ends lost 5 bases and 5 bases respectively, with 16 bases between them. This CDR3 is built from 16 residues. Germline CDR1 reads SGHTA; CDR2 reads FQGNSA. CDR3 amino acids: CASSLNSGLNNSPLHF. For the CDR3, the DNA is TGTGCCAGCAGCCTAAACTCGGGACTGAATAATTCACCCCTCCACTTT.

The chain recombines TRBV27 with TRBJ2-7, with 9 bases matching TRBD2. Germline trimming cut 3 bases from V and 5 bases from J; bases unmatched to any gene: 17. The germline V gene has CDR1 MNHEY and CDR2 SMNVEV (reference sequence). The CDR3 contains 18 residues. CDR3: CASSLSPLAGSWQNEQYF. The CDR3 DNA sequence: TGTGCCAGCAGTTTGAGCCCTCTAGCGGGATCGTGGCAGAACGAGCAGTACTTC.

The chain recombines TRBV3-1 (or the pseudogene TRBV3-2) with TRBJ1-5; tentatively, D is TRBD1 (6 bases). V was clipped by 10 bases and J by 4 bases, with 23 bases between them. The CDR3 is made up of 16 amino acids. The germline V gene encodes CDR1 LGHDT and CDR2 YNNKEL (reference sequence). The CDR3 DNA reads TGTGCCACCGTAGACAGGCTTTGGGGATTGAATCAGCCCCAGCATTTT. It codes for CATVDRLWGLNQPQHF.

The rearrangement links TRBV9 to TRBJ2-3; D is possibly TRBD2 (5 bases). The CDR3 is 15 residues long. V lost 1 base and J lost 1, with 10 bases in between. CDR1 is SGDLS, CDR2 YYNGEE, per germline. CDR3: CASSVRGDGTDTQYF. CDR3 DNA sequence: TGTGCCAGCAGCGTACGGGGAGACGGCACAGATACGCAGTATTTT. Full variable domain (rest looked up from reference TRBV9 and TRBJ2-3): DSGVTQTPKHLITATGQRVTLRCSPRSGDLSVYWYQQSLDQGLQFLIQYYNGEERAKGNILERFSAQQFPDLHSELNLSSLELGDSALYFCASSVRGDGTDTQYFGPGTRLTVL.

This clone was recorded a few times. The genes are TRBV6-2 or TRBV6-3 and TRBJ2-1; TRBD2 matches 9 bases. Germline assignment: CDR1 MNHEY and CDR2 SVGEGT. The ends lost 2 bases at V and 4 bases at J; junction bases unmatched: 3. This CDR3 is 15 amino acids long. The CDR3 sequence is CASSYGTSFYNEQFF. In DNA, the CDR3 is TGTGCCAGCAGTTACGGGACTAGCTTTTACAATGAGCAGTTCTTC.

The V call is TRBV11-2, the J call TRBJ2-5; 7 positions match TRBD1. The ends lost 5 bases at V and 5 bases at J; junction bases unmatched: 14. This CDR3 region has 16 residues. Germline values: CDR1 SGHAT, CDR2 FQNNGV. The CDR3 sequence: CASSPPATGQRETQYF. The CDR3 nucleotides are TGTGCCAGCAGCCCCCCAGCGACAGGGCAACGGGAGACCCAGTACTTC.

For the CDR3, the DNA is TGCGCCAGCAGCCAAGCGGCTAGCGGGGCCTACGAGCAGTACTTC. As protein: CASSQAASGAYEQYF. The V and J genes are TRBV4-1 and TRBJ2-7; 9 bases fit TRBD2. This CDR3 contains 15 residues. The trim removed 1 base at V and 2 bases at J, leaving 3 bases unmatched. Germline V lookup: CDR1 MGHRA, CDR2 YSYEKL.

The J gene is TRBJ1-1, the V gene TRBV28, with 9 bases that match TRBD1. CDR3 length: 16 amino acids. Per germline, CDR1 MDHEN and CDR2 SYDVKM. The ends lost 3 bases at V and 4 bases at J; junction bases unmatched: 9. CDR3 in amino acids: CASSFSGQGPVTEAFF. Written as DNA, the CDR3 is TGTGCCAGCAGTTTTTCGGGACAGGGCCCGGTCACTGAAGCTTTCTTT.

The chain links TRBV12-5 to TRBJ2-4, with 9 bases fitting TRBD1. The CDR3 consists of 16 residues. Germline V gene sequence: CDR1 LGHNT, CDR2 FRNRAP. Losses at the gene ends were 0 bases for V and 1 base for J; bases not matched to a gene: 1. CDR3 protein: CASGLVTGGAKNIQYF. The CDR3 DNA is TGTGCTAGTGGTTTGGTGACAGGGGGGGCCAAAAACATTCAGTACTTC.

CDR3 DNA sequence: TGTGCCAGCAGCCCTACCCCCTCTAGCGGGAGCAGTGAGCAGTTCTTC. Translated, it gives CASSPTPSSGSSEQFF. V usage is TRBV11-2 and J usage is TRBJ2-1; 10 nucleotides line up with TRBD2. Germline V lookup: CDR1 SGHAT, CDR2 FQNNGV. The CDR3 consists of 16 residues. J was trimmed by 9 bases and V by 5 bases; bases with no gene match: 13.

J is TRBJ2-5 and V is TRBV5-1, with a weak D call TRBD2 (5 bases). Germline CDR1 SGHRS, CDR2 YFSETQ. Trimming left V 0 bases short and J 5 bases short, with 11 bases between. The CDR3 length is 14 residues. The CDR3 DNA sequence: TGCGCCAGCAGCTTGGGGCTAGCATCCGAGACCCAGTACTTC. Amino acid sequence: CASSLGLASETQYF.

Only a few counts were recorded for this clone. The J gene is TRBJ2-7, the V gene TRBV10-1; possibly TRBD2 for D (5 bases). Germline V gene sequence: CDR1 WNHNN, CDR2 SYGVQD (reference sequence). The CDR3 runs 14 residues. V lost 6 bases to trimming and J lost 2 bases, with 14 bases between them. The chain's CDR3 is CASSPVSGAYEQYF. CDR3 nucleotides: TGCGCCAGCAGCCCGGTAAGCGGAGCCTACGAGCAGTACTTC.

This chain connects TRBV2 to TRBJ1-6; D uncertain. The CDR3 has 16 residues. The germline V and J ends were trimmed by 3 bases and 4 bases, with 13 bases remaining between them. Germline CDR1 and CDR2: SNHLY and FYNNEI. As DNA, the CDR3 is TGTGCCAGCAGTGAGGAGTCGCCCGTTTATAATTCACCCCTCCACTTT. Translation: CASSEESPVYNSPLHF.

The chain has TRBV28 and TRBJ2-7; 7 bases align to TRBD2. The V gene end was trimmed by 5 bases and the J gene end by 7 bases; junction bases not matched to a gene: 11. Germline assignment: CDR1 MDHEN and CDR2 SYDVKM. The CDR3 contains 14 residues. The CDR3 reads CASSPRGGGWEQYF. The CDR3 DNA sequence: TGTGCCAGCAGTCCCCGCGGGGGAGGTTGGGAGCAGTACTTC.